A single sample gave rise to the 21 T cell receptor beta chains below, sequenced in a study of radiation and T cells in renal cell carcinoma. Here immunoSEQ multiplex PCR was the method, and the copy in TCRdb shows in-frame clones only, minus some. The repertoire includes about 150,000 clones, less than 90% of them detected once, and about 4% sits in the top ten. The time point is: baseline pretreatment blood. The treatment denotes: 15 Gy SBRT to primary tumor, nephrectomy 4 weeks later. Specimen: blood, collected from a patient whose treatment included radiotherapy and nephrectomy. Receptors originate from an older woman with renal cell carcinoma.

V is TRBV6-6 and J is TRBJ1-1; no clear D gene. This CDR3 spans 14 amino acids. The V gene's germline CDR1 is MNHNY and CDR2 SVGAGI (reference sequence). The germline V and J ends were trimmed by 2 bases and 0 bases, with 7 bases remaining between them. CDR3 DNA: TGTGCCAGCAGTTACCCGGGGATGAACACTGAAGCTTTCTTT. The encoded protein is CASSYPGMNTEAFF.

This chain joins TRBV30 and TRBJ1-1; no firm D call. The CDR3 has 14 residues. Trimming stripped 1 base from V and 2 bases from J, with 11 bases between. Germline values: CDR1 GTSNPN, CDR2 SVGIG (reference sequence). In nucleotides, the CDR3 is TGTGCCTGGAGTGACAGACTTTTAAACACTGAAGCTTTCTTT. Protein product: CAWSDRLLNTEAFF.

The chain employs TRBV30 and TRBJ1-1; TRBD1 agrees at 11 bases. Losses at the gene ends were 2 bases for V and 0 bases for J; bases not matched to a gene: 14. The CDR3 contains 19 residues. Germline CDR1 and CDR2: GTSNPN and SVGIG (reference sequence). This chain's CDR3 is CAWSPRDRGNSGMNTEAFF. In DNA, the CDR3 is TGTGCCTGGAGTCCCCGGGACAGGGGGAACAGCGGCATGAACACTGAAGCTTTCTTT.

The chain carries TRBV2 and TRBJ2-5; 9 bases are shared with TRBD2. Losses at the gene ends were 0 bases for V and 3 bases for J; bases not matched to a gene: 5. From germline, CDR1 is SNHLY and CDR2 FYNNEI. The length of the CDR3 is 16 residues. The CDR3 DNA reads TGTGCCAGCAGTGAAGCGGGGAGACTAGCGGAAGAGACCCAGTACTTC. Its protein product is CASSEAGRLAEETQYF.

The V call is TRBV2, the J call TRBJ1-6; tentatively, D is TRBD1 (5 bases). Trimming removed 0 bases from V and 12 bases from J, with 12 bases in between. CDR1 is SNHLY and CDR2 is FYNNEI in the germline V gene. This CDR3 contains 14 residues. DNA of the CDR3: TGTGCCAGCAGTGAAGCGCTTGGGGCCAGACCCCTCCACTTT. Its translation is CASSEALGARPLHF.

V and J are TRBV27 and TRBJ2-1, with D possibly TRBD1 on 5 matching bases. Germline CDR1 and CDR2: MNHEY and SMNVEV (reference sequence). V was clipped by 10 bases and J by 10 bases, with 23 bases between them. This CDR3 is built from 14 residues. CDR3 sequence (DNA): TGTGCCACCAGATGGTCTTGGGGCCCCGGGGAGCAGTTCTTC. Amino acids: CATRWSWGPGEQFF.

This rearrangement joins TRBV18 to TRBJ1-5; no reliable D call. Trimming took 1 base from V and 9 from J, leaving 16 bases between them. The CDR3 length is 15 residues. Looked up from germline, CDR1 is KGHSH and CDR2 is LQKENI. In nucleotides, the CDR3 is TGTGCCAGCTCACCACTAAAGGGCCCCGAGTGGCCCCAGCATTTT. Amino acid sequence: CASSPLKGPEWPQHF.

The chain uses TRBV6-1 and TRBJ1-2; 9 nucleotides agree with TRBD1. V lost 5 bases to trimming and J lost 2 bases; unmatched junction nucleotides: 3. In germline, CDR1 is MNHNS, CDR2 SASEGT. The CDR3 loop spans 14 amino acids. The CDR3 is CASSTDRGNYGYTF. The DNA for the CDR3 is TGTGCCAGCAGTACTGACAGGGGGAACTATGGCTACACCTTC.

The gene calls are TRBV6-4 and TRBJ2-6; D is possibly TRBD1 or TRBD2 (5 bases each). The CDR3 is 19 amino acids. Germline V gene data show CDR1 as MRHNA and CDR2 as SNTAGT. V was pared by 1 base and J by 4 bases, with 20 bases between. The CDR3 region is CASSDFPPGRRAGANVLTF. The CDR3 nucleotides are TGTGCCAGCAGTGACTTTCCTCCGGGACGACGAGCAGGGGCCAACGTCCTGACTTTC.

Only one count was recorded for this clone. CDR3 region: CASTKADSTVYGYTF. CDR3 DNA: TGTGCCAGCACCAAGGCCGACAGTACCGTCTATGGCTACACCTTC. V gene TRBV9 combines with J gene TRBJ1-2; tentatively, D is TRBD1 (5 bases). Germline lookup yields CDR1 SGDLS and CDR2 YYNGEE. The ends were cut back, 6 bases at V and 4 bases at J, with 19 bases in the middle. The CDR3 totals 15 residues.

The genes are TRBV7-5 and TRBJ2-5. TRBV7-5 is termed a pseudogene. This CDR3 has 17 amino acids. The CDR3 is CARSSPSYGGHPGTQYF. CDR3 nucleotide sequence: TGTGCCAGAAGCTCCCCCTCTTACGGGGGCCACCCGGGGACCCAGTACTTC.

The chain links TRBV7-8 to TRBJ1-1, with D tentatively TRBD1 (5 bases). Germline V gene sequence: CDR1 SGHVS, CDR2 FQNEAQ. The CDR3 consists of 14 residues. Trimming took off 1 base at V and 1 base at J, with 7 bases between the two ends. Here the CDR3 reads CASSLVDRNTEAFF. CDR3 coding DNA: TGTGCCAGCAGCTTAGTCGACAGGAACACTGAAGCTTTCTTT. Complete variable domain (other parts from reference TRBV7-8 and TRBJ1-1): GAGVSQSPRYKVAKRGQDVALRCDPISGHVSLFWYQQALGQGPEFLTYFQNEAQLDKSGLPSDRFFAERPEGSVSTLKIQRTQQEDSAVYLCASSLVDRNTEAFFGQGTRLTVV.

This rearrangement joins TRBV5-4 to TRBJ2-2, with 8 nucleotides matching TRBD2. The CDR3 has 16 amino acids. J was trimmed by 0 bases and V by 3 bases; bases with no gene match: 4. CDR1 is SGHNT and CDR2 is YYREEE in the germline V gene (reference sequence). DNA for the CDR3: TGTGCCAGCAGCTCCGGGGGGGGCACGAACACCGGGGAGCTGTTTTTT. Protein product: CASSSGGGTNTGELFF.

The V and J genes are TRBV19 and TRBJ2-2, with a possible D match to TRBD2 (6 bases). Trimming removed 9 bases from V and 5 bases from J, with 10 bases in between. CDR1 is LNHDA, CDR2 SQIVND, per germline (reference sequence). CDR3 size: 12 residues. The CDR3 sequence is CASGGRTGELFF. In DNA, the CDR3 is TGTGCCAGCGGGGGTCGAACCGGGGAGCTGTTTTTT.

The V call is TRBV19, the J call TRBJ1-3; 9 bases are a match to TRBD1. Germline V gene data show CDR1 as LNHDA and CDR2 as SQIVND (reference sequence). V was clipped by 6 bases and J by 4 bases; unmatched bases: 10. CDR3 length equals 16 residues. CDR3 nucleotides: TGTGCCAGTAGCCAACCCACAGGGGGCAGCGGAAACACCATATATTTT. It encodes CASSQPTGGSGNTIYF.

This clone occurred once. The chain is built from TRBV7-9 and TRBJ2-3; 8 bases align to TRBD2. The CDR3 is 11 amino acids. V trimming: 11 bases; J trimming: 3 bases; junction bases outside the gene matches: 1. CDR1 is SEHNR and CDR2 is FQNEAQ in the germline V gene (reference sequence). The CDR3 spells CASGGTDTQYF. The CDR3 nucleotides are TGTGCCTCGGGGGGGACAGATACGCAGTATTTT. The entire variable domain, with the rest obtained from reference TRBV7-9 and TRBJ2-3, is as follows: DTGVSQNPRHKITKRGQNVTFRCDPISEHNRLYWYRQTLGQGPEFLTYFQNEAQLEKSRLLSDRFSAERPKGSFSTLEIQRTEQGDSAMYLCASGGTDTQYFGPGTRLTVL.

Here the CDR3 DNA reads TGTGCCAGCAGTTACAGCGGGGAGACCCAGTACTTC. Translation: CASSYSGETQYF. The chain has TRBV6-5 and TRBJ2-5; D might be TRBD2 (6 bases). V gave up 2 bases and J gave up 5 bases, with 6 bases separating them. Germline V gives CDR1 MNHEY, CDR2 SVGAGI. The CDR3 contains 12 residues.

This clone occurred a few times. The chain recombines TRBV6-6 with TRBJ2-1, with D possibly being TRBD1 or TRBD2 (5 bases each). V lost 4 bases and J lost 1, with 8 bases in between. The V gene's germline CDR1 is MNHNY and CDR2 SVGAGI (reference sequence). The CDR3 contains 14 residues. The CDR3 loop is CASSLGESYNEQFF. The CDR3 region has the DNA TGTGCCAGCAGTTTGGGGGAGTCCTACAATGAGCAGTTCTTC.

This sequence joins TRBV28 and TRBJ1-3; TRBD1 is a possible D gene (6 bases). V lost 3 bases and J lost 8, with 14 bases in between. CDR3 length equals 14 residues. Per the germline V gene, CDR1 is MDHEN and CDR2 is SYDVKM. The DNA of the CDR3 is TGTGCCAGCAGTTTGGGGGCAGGGTGGCACACCATATATTTT. It translates to CASSLGAGWHTIYF.

CDR3 loop: CASSFDGLAGGLSYEQYF. As DNA, the CDR3 is TGCGCCAGCAGCTTTGACGGTCTAGCGGGGGGGCTCTCCTACGAGCAGTACTTC. This chain joins TRBV5-1 and TRBJ2-7, with 12 bases aligning to TRBD2. Trimming at V came to 2 bases and at J to 0 bases, leaving 9 bases not matched to a gene. This CDR3 comprises 18 residues. Germline assignment: CDR1 SGHRS and CDR2 YFSETQ.

The chain uses TRBV4-1 and TRBJ2-7; TRBD2 matches at 7 bases. The germline CDR1 and CDR2 sequences are MGHRA and YSYEKL. This CDR3 has 20 residues. Trimming took 4 bases from V and 0 from J; bases not matched to a gene: 21. For the CDR3, the DNA is TGCGCCAGCAGCCTCACATGGGCTAGCGGAGACCTTTTAAGCTCCTACGAGCAGTACTTC. Translated, it gives CASSLTWASGDLLSSYEQYF.